A single sample is the source of the 30 T cell receptor beta chains below, sequenced in a study of CD4 T cells in relation to SARS-CoV-2 and coronaviruses. Profiled with immunoSEQ multiplex PCR; TCRdb holds only in-frame clones, not every one. This sample carries roughly 60,000 clones, roughly 93% of them seen once, and the ten largest clones take about 0.14%. The unexposed donors gave CD4+ T cells in about 2011-2018, prior to COVID-19. Sequencing was carried out using naive CD4+ T cells from PBMCs. Noted subset: naive CD4+ T cells isolated by negative enrichment. The receptors stem from a human donor in good health.

CDR3 amino acids: CASSLGTSGTQETQYF. In nucleotides, the CDR3 is TGCGCCAGCAGCTTGGGGACTAGCGGGACCCAAGAGACCCAGTACTTC. This chain uses TRBV5-1 with TRBJ2-5; 12 bases are shared with TRBD2. Losses at the gene ends were 0 bases for V and 1 base for J; bases not matched to a gene: 1. The CDR3 spans 16 residues. Germline CDR1 reads SGHRS; CDR2 reads YFSETQ.

The chain recombines TRBV30 with TRBJ1-3; D unresolved. The germline V gene has CDR1 GTSNPN and CDR2 SVGIG (reference sequence). This CDR3 contains 13 residues. The V end was cut by 2 bases, the J end by 4 bases, with 9 bases between. The CDR3 protein is CAWSRREGNTIYF. CDR3 nucleotides: TGTGCCTGGAGTCGGAGGGAAGGAAACACCATATATTTT. Full variable domain (remainder filled in from reference TRBV30 and TRBJ1-3): SQTIHQWPATLVQPVGSPLSLECTVEGTSNPNLYWYRQAAGRGLQLLFYSVGIGQISSEVPQNLSASRPQDRQFILSSKKLLLSDSGFYLCAWSRREGNTIYFGEGSWLTVV.

In this sample, this clone turned up once. This chain joins TRBV7-9 and TRBJ2-7, with 13 bases aligning to TRBD2. This CDR3 spans 16 amino acids. Germline V gene data show CDR1 as SEHNR and CDR2 as FQNEAQ (reference sequence). After removal of 2 bases from V and 1 base from J, the junction contained 2 bases not matched to a gene. CDR3 sequence: CASSLTLAGGSYEQYF. The CDR3 nucleotides are TGTGCCAGCAGCTTAACACTAGCGGGAGGGTCCTACGAGCAGTACTTC. Supplemented by reference TRBV7-9 and TRBJ2-7, the full variable domain reads DTGVSQNPRHKITKRGQNVTFRCDPISEHNRLYWYRQTLGQGPEFLTYFQNEAQLEKSRLLSDRFSAERPKGSFSTLEIQRTEQGDSAMYLCASSLTLAGGSYEQYFGPGTRLTVT.

This clone was seen a single time. This chain uses TRBV5-1 with TRBJ2-1; D possibly uses TRBD1 or TRBD2 (5 bases each). The germline V gene encodes CDR1 SGHRS and CDR2 YFSETQ. The CDR3 is 16 residues long. The V end lost 0 bases, the J end lost 3 bases, and 13 bases lay between the germline ends. This chain's CDR3 is CASSLVGTAYYNEQFF. The CDR3 bases are TGCGCCAGCAGCTTGGTCGGGACCGCGTACTACAATGAGCAGTTCTTC. Full variable domain (rest looked up from reference TRBV5-1 and TRBJ2-1): KAGVTQTPRYLIKTRGQQVTLSCSPISGHRSVSWYQQTPGQGLQFLFEYFSETQRNKGNFPGRFSGRQFSNSRSEMNVSTLELGDSALYLCASSLVGTAYYNEQFFGPGTRLTVL.

This chain uses TRBV3-1 (or the pseudogene TRBV3-2) with TRBJ2-1; a possible D gene is TRBD2 (5 bases). The CDR3 is 14 amino acids. The V gene lost 1 base and the J gene lost 9 bases, with 13 bases spanning the gap. CDR1 LGHDT and CDR2 YNNKEL come from the germline V gene (reference sequence). This CDR3 is CASSQAKLASEQFF. For the CDR3, the DNA is TGTGCCAGCAGCCAAGCGAAGCTAGCTAGTGAGCAGTTCTTC.

V and J are TRBV28 and TRBJ1-6, with a weak D call TRBD1 (5 bases). Trimming stripped 7 bases from V and 9 bases from J, with 13 bases between. Looked up from germline, CDR1 is MDHEN and CDR2 is SYDVKM. CDR3 length: 13 residues. In DNA form, the CDR3 reads TGTGCCAGCATCTCCAGGGCGAGTTCACCCCTCCACTTT. It encodes CASISRASSPLHF.

The chain couples TRBV11-2 to TRBJ2-2; D is uncertain. Per germline, CDR1 SGHAT and CDR2 FQNNGV. The length of the CDR3 is 12 residues. Trimming took off 2 bases at V and 5 bases at J, with 3 bases between the two ends. The DNA of the CDR3 is TGTGCCAGCAGCTTAAGAACCGGGGAGCTGTTTTTT. It yields the protein CASSLRTGELFF.

This clone was observed once. The V gene is TRBV19, the J gene TRBJ2-2, with unresolved D. The germline V gene encodes CDR1 LNHDA and CDR2 SQIVND (reference sequence). CDR3 length: 13 residues. V dropped 4 bases and J dropped 1 base, with 4 bases sitting between them. As DNA, the CDR3 is TGTGCCAGTAGTAACGGGAACACCGGGGAGCTGTTTTTT. Translating gives CASSNGNTGELFF.

The chain combines TRBV7-9 with TRBJ2-1; D might be TRBD2 (5 bases). The CDR3 has 17 residues. In germline, CDR1 is SEHNR, CDR2 FQNEAQ (reference sequence). Between the trimmed V and J ends, which lost 1 base and 0 bases, there was a span of 13 bases. Written as DNA, the CDR3 is TGTGCCAGCAGCTTAGGGATGGAGCGGCTCTCCTACAATGAGCAGTTCTTC. It is translated as CASSLGMERLSYNEQFF.

The chain is built from TRBV7-9 and TRBJ1-1; D is undetermined. This CDR3 has 14 residues. V lost 1 base to trimming and J lost 2 bases, with 8 bases between them. The germline CDR1 and CDR2 sequences are SEHNR and FQNEAQ (reference sequence). The CDR3 is CASSLGVPNTEAFF. The CDR3 region has the DNA TGTGCCAGCAGCTTAGGAGTACCCAACACTGAAGCTTTCTTT.

This clone was seen only once. The CDR3 DNA reads as TGTGCCAGCAGCACCCATGACAGTCTCTCTGGAAACACCATATATTTT. Encoded protein: CASSTHDSLSGNTIYF. The rearrangement joins TRBV9 to TRBJ1-3; tentatively, D is TRBD1 (5 bases). The CDR3 runs to 16 residues. Germline V gives CDR1 SGDLS, CDR2 YYNGEE. Between the trimmed V and J ends, which lost 4 bases and 0 bases, there was a span of 14 bases.

CDR3 region: CASSQERRGYQSSYNEQFF. The CDR3 DNA reads as TGTGCCAGCAGCCAAGAAAGGCGTGGCTACCAAAGCTCCTACAATGAGCAGTTCTTC. The chain joins TRBV3-1 (or the pseudogene TRBV3-2) to TRBJ2-1; D is uncertain. The CDR3 sequence is 19 residues long. V lost 0 bases to trimming and J lost 0 bases, with 18 bases between them. Germline values: CDR1 LGHDT, CDR2 YNNKEL (reference sequence).

The chain is built from TRBV4-2 and TRBJ2-3; tentative D call: TRBD2 (5 bases). Germline V gene lookup returns CDR1 LGHNA and CDR2 YNFKEQ. Trimming took 3 bases from V and 4 from J, leaving 20 bases between them. The CDR3 has 17 residues. CDR3 DNA: TGTGCCAGCAGCCAGAACTTCAGGAACATGAGGGCAGATACGCAGTATTTT. Protein sequence: CASSQNFRNMRADTQYF.

J is TRBJ1-1 and V is TRBV27; no reliable D call. This CDR3 spans 14 amino acids. Germline V lookup: CDR1 MNHEY, CDR2 SMNVEV (reference sequence). V was trimmed by 0 bases and J by 0 bases, leaving 5 bases between them. The DNA for the CDR3 is TGTGCCAGCAGTTTATCTAGGTTGAACACTGAAGCTTTCTTT. Amino acid sequence: CASSLSRLNTEAFF.

The DNA for the CDR3 is TGTGCCAGCAGCCATCTCACGAACACCGGGGAGCTGTTTTTT. This encodes CASSHLTNTGELFF. J is TRBJ2-2 and V is TRBV3-1 (or the pseudogene TRBV3-2); D is unresolved. Germline lookup yields CDR1 LGHDT and CDR2 YNNKEL (reference sequence). Between the trimmed V and J ends, which lost 3 bases and 0 bases, there was a span of 5 bases. The CDR3 sequence is 14 residues long.

This chain joins TRBV3-1 (or the pseudogene TRBV3-2) and TRBJ2-1; 11 positions agree with TRBD1. V trimming: 4 bases; J trimming: 7 bases; junction bases outside the gene matches: 9. The CDR3 spans 16 residues. CDR1 LGHDT and CDR2 YNNKEL come from the germline V gene (reference sequence). The CDR3 DNA follows: TGTGCCAGCAGCCCAAGGGACAGGGGGTTGATAAATGAGCAGTTCTTC. Residues: CASSPRDRGLINEQFF.

This chain uses TRBV10-3 with TRBJ2-2; D is possibly TRBD2 (6 bases). This CDR3 contains 13 residues. Germline V CDR1 and CDR2: ENHRY, SYGVKD. Trimming took off 4 bases at V and 3 bases at J, with 6 bases between the two ends. The CDR3 is CAISGLDTGELFF. The DNA for the CDR3 is TGTGCCATCAGTGGACTAGACACCGGGGAGCTGTTTTTT.

V is TRBV28 and J is TRBJ1-1; the D is unclear. Germline CDR1 MDHEN, CDR2 SYDVKM. There are 13 residues in the CDR3. Between the trimmed V and J ends, which lost 7 bases and 0 bases, there was a span of 9 bases. The chain's CDR3 is CASISTVNTEAFF. The CDR3 DNA follows: TGTGCCAGCATTTCGACGGTGAACACTGAAGCTTTCTTT.

The chain's CDR3 is CASSPRGGGTEAFF. In nucleotides, the CDR3 is TGTGCCAGCTCACCCCGGGGGGGCGGAACTGAAGCTTTCTTT. The chain links TRBV18 to TRBJ1-1; D is perhaps TRBD1 (6 bases). This CDR3 region has 14 residues. The germline V gene encodes CDR1 KGHSH and CDR2 LQKENI. The V end lost 3 bases, the J end lost 5 bases, and 13 bases lay between the germline ends.

The V call is TRBV29-1, the J call TRBJ1-4; 8 positions match TRBD1. The CDR3 has 12 residues. From germline, CDR1 is SQVTM and CDR2 ANQGSEA. Losses at the gene ends were 7 bases for V and 4 bases for J; bases not matched to a gene: 2. CDR3 in DNA: TGCAGCGCGACAGGGGATAATGAAAAACTGTTTTTT. Amino acids: CSATGDNEKLFF.

This chain uses TRBV3-1 (or the pseudogene TRBV3-2) with TRBJ2-3; D gene ambiguous. The CDR3 loop spans 14 amino acids. Per the germline V gene, CDR1 is LGHDT and CDR2 is YNNKEL (reference sequence). The V and J ends lost 3 bases and 2 bases respectively, with 9 bases between them. CDR3 residues: CASSQGRYTDTQYF. CDR3 in DNA: TGTGCCAGCAGCCAGGGAAGGTACACAGATACGCAGTATTTT.

The chain links TRBV9 to TRBJ1-5; TRBD1 aligns across 10 bases. After removal of 3 bases from V and 5 bases from J, the junction contained 5 bases not matched to a gene. Germline assignment: CDR1 SGDLS and CDR2 YYNGEE. There are 15 residues in the CDR3. The CDR3 DNA is TGTGCCAGCAGCGAGGGACAGGGGACGTATCAGCCCCAGCATTTT. This codes for CASSEGQGTYQPQHF. Full variable domain (rest looked up from reference TRBV9 and TRBJ1-5): DSGVTQTPKHLITATGQRVTLRCSPRSGDLSVYWYQQSLDQGLQFLIQYYNGEERAKGNILERFSAQQFPDLHSELNLSSLELGDSALYFCASSEGQGTYQPQHFGDGTRLSIL.

This clone is a singleton in its sample. J is TRBJ1-1 and V is TRBV16; no clear D gene. Trimming pared 4 bases from V and 1 base from J, leaving 13 bases between. The CDR3 is made up of 15 amino acids. Germline CDR1 reads KGHSY; CDR2 reads FQNENV. The CDR3 bases are TGTGCCAGCAGCCCCACCGGTACAGCGAACACTGAAGCTTTCTTT. Translation gives CASSPTGTANTEAFF.

The rearrangement links TRBV30 to TRBJ2-5; 16 bases are shared with TRBD2. This CDR3 comprises 17 residues. Per the germline V gene, CDR1 is GTSNPN and CDR2 is SVGIG (reference sequence). J gave up 4 bases and V 2 bases, and 7 bases lay outside the gene matches. The CDR3: CAWSKGLAGGPGETQYF. The CDR3 nucleotides read TGTGCCTGGAGTAAGGGACTAGCGGGAGGGCCTGGAGAGACCCAGTACTTC.

J is TRBJ2-7 and V is TRBV7-8; the D gene could be TRBD1 or TRBD2 (5 bases each). The CDR3 is 14 residues long. Germline assignment: CDR1 SGHVS and CDR2 FQNEAQ. The V end was cut by 1 base, the J end by 5 bases, with 12 bases between. Here the CDR3 DNA reads TGTGCCAGCAGCTTAGGGGGGTCGGCCGACGAGCAGTACTTC. It encodes CASSLGGSADEQYF. The full variable domain, rest sourced from reference TRBV7-8 and TRBJ2-7, is GAGVSQSPRYKVAKRGQDVALRCDPISGHVSLFWYQQALGQGPEFLTYFQNEAQLDKSGLPSDRFFAERPEGSVSTLKIQRTQQEDSAVYLCASSLGGSADEQYFGPGTRLTVT.

V gene TRBV11-2 combines with J gene TRBJ2-3, with D possibly being TRBD1 (6 bases). V lost 3 bases and J 3 bases, leaving 7 bases between the germline ends. The CDR3 is 13 amino acids. Per germline, CDR1 SGHAT and CDR2 FQNNGV. For the CDR3, the DNA is TGTGCCAGCAGCTTGGGACAAACAGATACGCAGTATTTT. This sequence encodes CASSLGQTDTQYF.

The chain is built from TRBV19 and TRBJ2-7, with D possibly TRBD1 on 5 matching bases. This CDR3 is built from 14 residues. V was trimmed by 9 bases and J by 0 bases, leaving 15 bases between them. Germline V gene lookup returns CDR1 LNHDA and CDR2 SQIVND (reference sequence). The CDR3 is CASQPAGSSYEQYF. CDR3 coding DNA: TGTGCCAGCCAGCCGGCAGGGTCCTCCTACGAGCAGTACTTC.

This chain links TRBV18 with TRBJ2-5, with 12 positions matching TRBD2. Germline CDR1 is KGHSH and CDR2 is LQKENI. The CDR3 covers 17 residues. Germline trimming cut 1 base from V and 5 bases from J; bases unmatched to any gene: 8. The CDR3 nucleotides are TGTGCCAGCTCACCACTTTCTAGCGGGAGGGCCCGGGAGACCCAGTACTTC. Translating gives CASSPLSSGRARETQYF.

The chain links TRBV9 to TRBJ2-1; 8 nucleotides line up with TRBD2. Germline CDR1 and CDR2: SGDLS and YYNGEE. This CDR3 is 18 amino acids long. V dropped 0 bases and J dropped 0; count of bases not matched to a gene: 8. CDR3 region: CASSVGSPSGLSYNEQFF. The CDR3 DNA reads as TGTGCCAGCAGCGTAGGATCTCCTAGCGGGCTCTCCTACAATGAGCAGTTCTTC.

The V call is TRBV24-1, the J call TRBJ1-5; D is unclear. CDR1 KGHDR and CDR2 SFDVKD come from the germline V gene. The CDR3 loop spans 13 amino acids. Between the trimmed V and J ends, which lost 8 bases and 4 bases, there was a span of 11 bases. CDR3 sequence: CATTSRANQPQHF. In nucleotides, the CDR3 is TGTGCCACCACCTCAAGGGCAAATCAGCCCCAGCATTTT.